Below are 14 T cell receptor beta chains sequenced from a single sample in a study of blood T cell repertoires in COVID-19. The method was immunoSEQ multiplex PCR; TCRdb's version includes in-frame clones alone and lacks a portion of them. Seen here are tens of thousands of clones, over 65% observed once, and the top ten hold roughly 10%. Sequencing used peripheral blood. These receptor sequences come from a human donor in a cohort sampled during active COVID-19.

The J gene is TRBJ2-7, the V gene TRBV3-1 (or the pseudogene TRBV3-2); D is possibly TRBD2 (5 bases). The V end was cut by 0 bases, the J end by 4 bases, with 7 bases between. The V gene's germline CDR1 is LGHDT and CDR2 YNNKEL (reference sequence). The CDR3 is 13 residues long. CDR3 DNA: TGTGCCAGCAGCCAAGAACGGGGTTACGAGCAGTACTTC. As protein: CASSQERGYEQYF.

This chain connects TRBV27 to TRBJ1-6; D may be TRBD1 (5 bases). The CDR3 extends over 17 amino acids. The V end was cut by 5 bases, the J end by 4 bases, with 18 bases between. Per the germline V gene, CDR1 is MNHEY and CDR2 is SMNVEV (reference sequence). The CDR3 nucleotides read TGTGCCAGCAGTCCACCAGGGACTGGGACTTATAATTCACCCCTCCACTTT. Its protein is CASSPPGTGTYNSPLHF.

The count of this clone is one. In DNA, the CDR3 is TGTGCCAGCAGTTTATTGGGACAGGGGTTCGAAGAGCAGTACTTC. It translates to CASSLLGQGFEEQYF. The chain has TRBV28 and TRBJ2-7; 10 nucleotides match TRBD1. Germline trimming cut 1 base from V and 7 bases from J; bases unmatched to any gene: 7. There are 15 residues in the CDR3. CDR1 is MDHEN and CDR2 is SYDVKM in the germline V gene.

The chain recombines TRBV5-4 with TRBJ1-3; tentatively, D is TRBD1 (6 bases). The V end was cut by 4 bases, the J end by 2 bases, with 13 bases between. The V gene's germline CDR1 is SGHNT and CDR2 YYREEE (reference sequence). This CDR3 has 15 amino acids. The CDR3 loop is CASSVYGTPGNTIYF. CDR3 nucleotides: TGTGCCAGCAGCGTATACGGGACACCTGGAAACACCATATATTTT.

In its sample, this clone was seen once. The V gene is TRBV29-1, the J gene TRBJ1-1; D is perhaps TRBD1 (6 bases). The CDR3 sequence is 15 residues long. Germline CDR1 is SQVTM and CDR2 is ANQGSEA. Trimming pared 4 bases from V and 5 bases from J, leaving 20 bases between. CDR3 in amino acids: CSVVGQGNYRTEAFF. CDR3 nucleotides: TGCAGCGTTGTAGGTCAGGGGAACTATAGAACTGAAGCTTTCTTT.

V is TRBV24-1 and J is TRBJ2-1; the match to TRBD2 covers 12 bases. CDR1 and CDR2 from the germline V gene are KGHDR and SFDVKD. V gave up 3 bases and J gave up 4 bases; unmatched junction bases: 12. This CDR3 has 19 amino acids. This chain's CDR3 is CATSDTSIGLAGRYNEQFF. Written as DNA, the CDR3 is TGTGCCACCAGTGATACATCAATTGGACTAGCGGGAAGGTACAATGAGCAGTTCTTC.

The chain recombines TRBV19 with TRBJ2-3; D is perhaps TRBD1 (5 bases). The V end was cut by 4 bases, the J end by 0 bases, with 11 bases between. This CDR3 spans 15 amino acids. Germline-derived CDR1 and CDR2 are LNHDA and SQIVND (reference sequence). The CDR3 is CASSTSTASTDTQYF. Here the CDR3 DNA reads TGTGCCAGTAGTACTTCGACAGCTAGCACAGATACGCAGTATTTT.

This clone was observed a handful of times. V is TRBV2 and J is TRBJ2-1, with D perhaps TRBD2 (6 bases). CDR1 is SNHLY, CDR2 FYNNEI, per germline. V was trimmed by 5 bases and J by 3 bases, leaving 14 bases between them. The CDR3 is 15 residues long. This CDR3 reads CASSPSPSDYNEQFF. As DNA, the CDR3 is TGTGCCAGCAGTCCCTCCCCTAGCGACTACAATGAGCAGTTCTTC.

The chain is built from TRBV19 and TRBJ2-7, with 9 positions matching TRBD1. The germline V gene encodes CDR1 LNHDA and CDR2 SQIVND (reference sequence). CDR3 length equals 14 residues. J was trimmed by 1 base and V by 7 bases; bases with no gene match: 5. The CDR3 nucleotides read TGTGCCAGTACCAAGACAGGGGGTTCCTACGAGCAGTACTTC. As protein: CASTKTGGSYEQYF.

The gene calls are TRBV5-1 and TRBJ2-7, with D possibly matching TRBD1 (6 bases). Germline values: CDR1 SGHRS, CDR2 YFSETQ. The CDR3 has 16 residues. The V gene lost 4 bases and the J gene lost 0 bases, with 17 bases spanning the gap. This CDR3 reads CASSTQGQGISYEQYF. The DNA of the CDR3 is TGCGCCAGCAGCACCCAGGGCCAGGGGATCTCCTACGAGCAGTACTTC.

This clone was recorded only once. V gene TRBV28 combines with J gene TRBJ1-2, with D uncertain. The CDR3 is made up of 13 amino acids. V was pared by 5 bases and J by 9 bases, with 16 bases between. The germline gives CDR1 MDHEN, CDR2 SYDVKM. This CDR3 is CASSTQTDGSYTF. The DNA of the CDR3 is TGTGCCAGCAGTACTCAAACGGACGGGAGCTACACCTTC.

Here the CDR3 reads CASSGFRGLAGEDGTQYF. DNA for the CDR3: TGTGCCAGCAGCGGTTTTCGGGGACTAGCGGGGGAGGACGGTACGCAGTATTTT. V is TRBV11-3 and J is TRBJ2-3; 14 bases fit TRBD2. The CDR3 contains 18 residues. The germline V gene encodes CDR1 SGHNT and CDR2 YENEEA. Trimming removed 5 bases from V and 8 bases from J; junction bases left unmatched: 15.

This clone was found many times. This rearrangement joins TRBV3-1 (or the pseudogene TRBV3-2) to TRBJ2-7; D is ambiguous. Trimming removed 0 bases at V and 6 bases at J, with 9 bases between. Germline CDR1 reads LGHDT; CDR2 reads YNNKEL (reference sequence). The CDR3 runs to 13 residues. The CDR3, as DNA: TGTGCCAGCAGCCAAGATCTTCGGTCCGAGCAGTACTTC. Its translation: CASSQDLRSEQYF.

The CDR3 coding sequence is TGTGCCAGCAGTGGGGGGAACTCTGGAAACACCATATATTTT. Its protein product is CASSGGNSGNTIYF. The V and J genes are TRBV6-6 and TRBJ1-3; the D gene is possibly TRBD1 (5 bases). Germline CDR1 is MNHNY and CDR2 is SVGAGI (reference sequence). CDR3 length: 14 amino acids. The germline V and J ends were trimmed by 5 bases and 0 bases, with 8 bases remaining between them.